A selection of T cell receptor beta chains follows, all from one sample in a study of T-cell memory formation after mild COVID-19. Via MiXCR, TCRdb re-called the 5' RACE reads, giving one row per CDR3 protein. Among under 300,000 distinct CDR3 sequences listed, 18% were seen once. The sample was PBMCs or a T cell subset sorted from them (not recorded which). All receptors come from a man younger than 30 who had mild COVID-19 (a few samples of this study predate the infection). Cell type and time point are not known. Both conserved end residues are part of each CDR3. The order of the fields is J gene, D gene, V gene, CDR3 length, clone size, CDR3 protein, CDR3 DNA. D genes are given only for firm matches. Size values are once, few and many counts, or a class for expanded clones, and some rows have none.

TRBJ1-1	.	TRBV4-2	16	many	CASSQARFEVGKRDFF	TGTGCCAGCAGCCAAGCAAGGTTCGAGGTTGGGAAAAGGGATTTCTTT
TRBJ2-4	TRBD2	TRBV12-3/TRBV12-4	13	few	CASTSGGQNIQYF	TGTGCCAGCACATCGGGGGGGCAAAACATTCAGTACTTC
TRBJ1-2	.	TRBV28	13	many	CASSLYGPGGYTF	TGTGCCAGCAGTTTGTACGGTCCTGGCGGCTACACCTTC
TRBJ1-2	.	TRBV5-4	14	once	CASSVGGGSYGYTF	TGTGCCAGCAGCGTAGGCGGTGGCAGCTATGGCTACACCTTC
TRBJ2-7	.	TRBV5-5	15	many	CASSLAGAVAYEQYF	TGTGCCAGCAGCTTGGCCGGGGCGGTTGCATACGAGCAGTACTTC
TRBJ2-7	.	TRBV6-2/TRBV6-3	13	few	CASSYPDLSEQYF	TGTGCCAGCAGTTACCCAGACCTTTCCGAGCAGTACTTC
TRBJ1-2	TRBD1	TRBV20-1	11	.	CSAGTGYGYTF	TGCAGTGCTGGGACAGGCTATGGCTACACCTTC
TRBJ2-1	TRBD2	TRBV28	16	.	CASSLTGAGGLIEQFF	TGTGCCAGCAGCCTAACTGGAGCGGGGGGTCTTATTGAGCAGTTCTTC
TRBJ2-3	.	TRBV5-6	14	.	CASSSPRATDTQYF	TGTGCCAGCAGCTCGCCCCGGGCCACAGATACGCAGTATTTT
TRBJ2-1	.	TRBV10-3	11	.	CATTGGNEQFF	TGTGCCACTACCGGCGGTAATGAGCAGTTCTTC
TRBJ1-1	.	TRBV6-2/TRBV6-3	13	many	CASSEQGFTEAFF	TGTGCCAGCAGTGAACAGGGTTTCACTGAAGCTTTCTTT
TRBJ2-7	.	TRBV7-9	14	few	CASSLGGTVHEQYF	TGTGCCAGCAGCTTAGGCGGGACAGTACACGAGCAGTACTTC
TRBJ1-6	TRBD1	TRBV19	15	.	CASSDRGSYNSPLHF	TGTGCCAGTAGTGACAGGGGGTCCTATAATTCACCCCTCCACTTT
TRBJ1-5	.	TRBV12-3/TRBV12-4	12	.	CASSSIGQPQHF	TGTGCCAGCAGTTCAATTGGGCAGCCCCAGCATTTT
TRBJ1-1	TRBD1	TRBV28	18	few	CASSFGSTGAGANTEAFF	TGTGCCAGCAGTTTTGGGTCGACAGGGGCCGGGGCGAACACTGAAGCTTTCTTT
TRBJ2-5	.	TRBV6-2/TRBV6-3	15	few	CASSYGSRLQETQYF	TGTGCCAGCAGTTATGGCAGCAGGCTCCAAGAGACCCAGTACTTC
TRBJ1-2	.	TRBV29-1	10	few	CSVVGGGYTF	TGCAGCGTTGTTGGGGGCGGCTACACCTTC
TRBJ2-5	TRBD2	TRBV2	13	.	CASTLAGSETQYF	TGTGCCAGCACGTTAGCGGGGAGTGAGACCCAGTACTTC
TRBJ2-3	TRBD2	TRBV7-2	15	.	CASSSQAGDTDTQYF	TGTGCCAGCAGCTCACAAGCGGGGGACACAGATACGCAGTATTTT
TRBJ1-2	.	TRBV2	14	.	CASRQGQWGYGYTF	TGTGCCAGCAGACAGGGTCAGTGGGGCTATGGCTACACCTTC
TRBJ1-2	.	TRBV12-3/TRBV12-4	14	few	CASSLISGIYGYTF	TGTGCCAGCAGTTTAATATCAGGGATCTATGGCTACACCTTC
TRBJ2-3	.	TRBV20-1	13	.	CSGPPGGTDTQYF	TGCAGTGGCCCTCCGGGGGGCACAGATACGCAGTATTTT
TRBJ1-5	.	TRBV18	13	.	CASSPQGSQPQHF	TGTGCCAGCTCACCTCAGGGAAGTCAGCCCCAGCATTTT
TRBJ2-1	.	TRBV28	14	.	CASSGGLSGREQFF	TGTGCCAGCAGTGGGGGATTATCGGGGCGTGAGCAGTTCTTC
TRBJ1-1	.	TRBV9	15	.	CASSVVPSMNTEAFF	TGTGCCAGCAGCGTAGTGCCAAGCATGAACACTGAAGCTTTCTTT
TRBJ2-4	.	TRBV28	16	few	CASSQGVTLAKNIQYF	TGTGCCAGCAGTCAAGGGGTCACACTAGCCAAAAACATTCAGTACTTC
TRBJ2-3	.	TRBV20-1	11	.	CSAGPLDTQYF	TGCAGTGCCGGCCCCCTGGATACGCAGTATTTT
TRBJ1-2	.	TRBV7-9	15	few	CASSSARSWYYGYTF	TGTGCCAGCAGCTCCGCGCGTAGTTGGTACTATGGCTACACCTTC
TRBJ2-5	TRBD2	TRBV5-1	16	few	CASSLAVAGFQETQYF	TGCGCCAGCAGCTTGGCGGTAGCGGGATTCCAAGAGACCCAGTACTTC